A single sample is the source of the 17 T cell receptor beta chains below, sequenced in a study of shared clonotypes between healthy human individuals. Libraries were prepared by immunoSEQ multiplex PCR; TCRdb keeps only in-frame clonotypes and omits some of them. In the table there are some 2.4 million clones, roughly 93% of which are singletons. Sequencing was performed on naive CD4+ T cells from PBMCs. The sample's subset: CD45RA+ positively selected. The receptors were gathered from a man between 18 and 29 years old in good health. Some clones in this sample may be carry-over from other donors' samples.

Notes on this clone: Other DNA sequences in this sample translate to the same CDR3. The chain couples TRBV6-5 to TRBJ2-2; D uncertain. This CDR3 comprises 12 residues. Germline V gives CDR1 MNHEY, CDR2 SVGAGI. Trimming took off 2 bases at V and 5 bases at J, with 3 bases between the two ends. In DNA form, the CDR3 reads TGTGCCAGCAGTTACCAGACCGGGGAGCTGTTTTTT. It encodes CASSYQTGELFF.

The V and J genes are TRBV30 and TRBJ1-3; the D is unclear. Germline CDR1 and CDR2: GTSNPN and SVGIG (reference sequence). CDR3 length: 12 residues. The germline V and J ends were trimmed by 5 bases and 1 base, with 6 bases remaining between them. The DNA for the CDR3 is TGTGCCTGGCGCATGTCTGGAAACACCATATATTTT. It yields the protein CAWRMSGNTIYF.

The CDR3 is CASSLGGQANEQYF. As DNA, the CDR3 is TGTGCCAGCAGTTTAGGGGGACAGGCCAACGAGCAGTACTTC. The gene calls are TRBV27 and TRBJ2-7, with 8 bases lining up with TRBD1. Germline V gives CDR1 MNHEY, CDR2 SMNVEV (reference sequence). The length of the CDR3 is 14 residues. J lost 5 bases, V lost 2 bases, and 5 bases had no gene match.

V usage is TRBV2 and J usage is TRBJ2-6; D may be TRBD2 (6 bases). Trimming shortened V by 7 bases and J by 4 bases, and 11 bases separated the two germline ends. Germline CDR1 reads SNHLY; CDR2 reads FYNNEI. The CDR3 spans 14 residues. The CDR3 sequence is CASTRGRGANVLTF. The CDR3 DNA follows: TGTGCCAGCACCCGAGGGAGGGGGGCCAACGTCCTGACTTTC. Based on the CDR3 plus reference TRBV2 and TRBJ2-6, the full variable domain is EPEVTQTPSHQVTQMGQEVILRCVPISNHLYFYWYRQILGQKVEFLVSFYNNEISEKSEIFDDQFSVERPDGSNFTLKIRSTKLEDSAMYFCASTRGRGANVLTFGAGSRLTVL.

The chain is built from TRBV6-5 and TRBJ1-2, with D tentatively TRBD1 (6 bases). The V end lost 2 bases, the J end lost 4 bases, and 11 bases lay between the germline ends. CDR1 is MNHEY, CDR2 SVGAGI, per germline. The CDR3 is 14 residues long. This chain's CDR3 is CASSYGQGIYGYTF. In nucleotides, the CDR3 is TGTGCCAGCAGTTACGGTCAGGGGATCTATGGCTACACCTTC.

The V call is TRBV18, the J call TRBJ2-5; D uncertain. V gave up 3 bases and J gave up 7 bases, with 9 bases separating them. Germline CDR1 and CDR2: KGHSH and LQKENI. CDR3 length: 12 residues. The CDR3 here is CASSPLMGTQYF. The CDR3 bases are TGTGCCAGCTCACCCCTAATGGGGACCCAGTACTTC.

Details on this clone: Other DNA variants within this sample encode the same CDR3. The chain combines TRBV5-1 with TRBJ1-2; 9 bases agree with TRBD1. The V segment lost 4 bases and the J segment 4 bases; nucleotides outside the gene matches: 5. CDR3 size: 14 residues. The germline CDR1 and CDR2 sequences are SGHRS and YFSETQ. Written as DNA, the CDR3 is TGCGCCAGCAGCCCCGGACAGGGGACCTATGGCTACACCTTC. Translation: CASSPGQGTYGYTF.

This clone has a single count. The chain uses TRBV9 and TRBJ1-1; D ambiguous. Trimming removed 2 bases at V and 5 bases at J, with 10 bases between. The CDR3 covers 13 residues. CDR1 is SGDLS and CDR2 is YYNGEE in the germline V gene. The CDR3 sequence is CASSVNPGTEAFF. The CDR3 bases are TGTGCCAGCAGCGTCAACCCCGGGACTGAAGCTTTCTTT.

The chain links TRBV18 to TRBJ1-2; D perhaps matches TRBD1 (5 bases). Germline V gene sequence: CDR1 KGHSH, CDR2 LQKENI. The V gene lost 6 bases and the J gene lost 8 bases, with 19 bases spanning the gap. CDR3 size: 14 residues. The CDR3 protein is CASSRTARGAGYTF. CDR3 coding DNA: TGTGCCAGCTCCCGGACTGCCCGCGGGGCCGGCTACACCTTC. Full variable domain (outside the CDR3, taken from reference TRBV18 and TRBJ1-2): NAGVMQNPRHLVRRRGQEARLRCSPMKGHSHVYWYRQLPEEGLKFMVYLQKENIIDESGMPKERFSAEFPKEGPSILRIQQVVRGDSAAYFCASSRTARGAGYTFGSGTRLTVV.

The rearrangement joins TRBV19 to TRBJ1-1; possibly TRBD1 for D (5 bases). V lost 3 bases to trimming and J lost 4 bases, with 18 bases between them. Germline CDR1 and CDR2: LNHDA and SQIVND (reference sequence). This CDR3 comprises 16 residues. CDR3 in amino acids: CASSIDLGPIGTEAFF. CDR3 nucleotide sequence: TGTGCCAGTAGTATTGATCTGGGGCCGATTGGCACTGAAGCTTTCTTT.

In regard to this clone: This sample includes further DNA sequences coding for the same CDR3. In DNA form, the CDR3 reads TGTGCCAGCAGAGGTTCCTCTGGGGCCAACGTCCTGACTTTC. Translation gives CASRGSSGANVLTF. This chain uses TRBV2 with TRBJ2-6; D gene uncertain. The V and J ends lost 6 bases and 0 bases respectively, with 6 bases between them. The germline V gene encodes CDR1 SNHLY and CDR2 FYNNEI. This CDR3 is 14 amino acids long. The full variable domain, in which reference TRBV2 and TRBJ2-6 provide the parts outside the CDR3, is EPEVTQTPSHQVTQMGQEVILRCVPISNHLYFYWYRQILGQKVEFLVSFYNNEISEKSEIFDDQFSVERPDGSNFTLKIRSTKLEDSAMYFCASRGSSGANVLTFGAGSRLTVL.

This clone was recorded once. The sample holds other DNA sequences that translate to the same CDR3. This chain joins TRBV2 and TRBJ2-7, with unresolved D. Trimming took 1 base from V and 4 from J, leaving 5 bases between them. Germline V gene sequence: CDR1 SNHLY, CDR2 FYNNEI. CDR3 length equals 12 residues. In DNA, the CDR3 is TGTGCCAGCAGTGAAGGGGGTTACGAGCAGTACTTC. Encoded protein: CASSEGGYEQYF.

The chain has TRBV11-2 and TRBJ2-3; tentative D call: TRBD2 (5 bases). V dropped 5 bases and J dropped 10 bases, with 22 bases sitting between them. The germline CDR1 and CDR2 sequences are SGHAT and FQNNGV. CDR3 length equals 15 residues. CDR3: CASSPLLVLAASQYF. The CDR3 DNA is TGTGCCAGCAGCCCCCTACTAGTCCTCGCTGCTTCGCAGTATTTT.

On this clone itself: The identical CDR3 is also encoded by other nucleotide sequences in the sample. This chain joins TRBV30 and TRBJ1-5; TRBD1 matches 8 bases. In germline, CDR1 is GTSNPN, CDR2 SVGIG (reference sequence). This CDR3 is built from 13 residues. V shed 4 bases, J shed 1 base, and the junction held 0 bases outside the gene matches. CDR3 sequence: CAWNRGSNQPQHF. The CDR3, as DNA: TGTGCCTGGAACAGGGGGAGCAATCAGCCCCAGCATTTT.

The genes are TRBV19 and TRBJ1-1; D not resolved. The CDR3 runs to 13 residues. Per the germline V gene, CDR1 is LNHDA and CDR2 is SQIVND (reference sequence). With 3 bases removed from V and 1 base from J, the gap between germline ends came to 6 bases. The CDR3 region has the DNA TGTGCCAGTAGTATCAGACCGAACACTGAAGCTTTCTTT. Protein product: CASSIRPNTEAFF.

The CDR3 loop is CASSLGGAPSGNTIYF. CDR3 nucleotides: TGTGCCAGCAGTTTAGGGGGGGCTCCCTCTGGAAACACCATATATTTT. The chain couples TRBV28 to TRBJ1-3; D possibly corresponds to TRBD1 (6 bases). V was shortened by 2 bases and J by 0 bases, with 11 bases between the two germline ends. The length of the CDR3 is 16 residues. Per the germline V gene, CDR1 is MDHEN and CDR2 is SYDVKM.

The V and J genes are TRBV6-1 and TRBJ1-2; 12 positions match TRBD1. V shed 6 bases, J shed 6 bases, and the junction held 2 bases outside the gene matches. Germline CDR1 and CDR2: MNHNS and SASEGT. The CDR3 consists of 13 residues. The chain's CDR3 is CASRRDRGHGYTF. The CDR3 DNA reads TGTGCCAGCAGGAGGGACAGGGGGCATGGCTACACCTTC.